This T cell receptor beta chain was sequenced for a study of cytomegalovirus exposure and HLA in healthy donors. The study, taken as a whole, reports: A later examination showed that TCR association rates differed by HLA locus, with DRB1 most and HLA-C fewest. In vitro experiments confirmed that three CMV-associated chains were specific for CMV antigens. Serostatus for CMV was the only available immune exposure information.

The donors were healthy bone marrow donors. PCR used 60 Vbeta primers and 13 Jbeta primers. Sequencing was performed with immunoSEQ multiplex PCR; in TCRdb, only in-frame clones are kept and a portion is missing. The sample carries under 200,000 clones, more than 70% recorded once. This clone was counted a few times. The target antigen is unknown. The receptor's source is a man aged 60-69 years in good health and CMV-seronegative. The material sequenced was PBMCs.

The CDR3, as DNA: TGTGCCAGCAGCTTGCTGGGGGCCACGCACACTGAAGCTTTCTTT. It translates to CASSLLGATHTEAFF. The chain employs TRBV7-9 and TRBJ1-1; perhaps TRBD1 as D (6 bases). Germline V gene sequence: CDR1 SEHNR, CDR2 FQNEAQ (reference sequence). V dropped 3 bases and J dropped 3 bases, with 14 bases sitting between them. The length of the CDR3 is 15 residues.